The 15 T cell receptor beta chains presented below share a single source sample, sequenced in a study of cytomegalovirus exposure and HLA in healthy donors. Amplification used 60 Vbeta primers and 13 Jbeta primers. The table came from immunoSEQ multiplex PCR; TCRdb's copy has only in-frame clones and leaves some out. This table holds about 110,000 clones, approximately 11% found once. Input material: PBMCs. The receptors were sampled from a man between 40 and 49 years old in good health and CMV-seropositive.

This chain links TRBV4-1 with TRBJ1-1; D is perhaps TRBD1 (6 bases). Deletions cut 2 bases from V and 0 bases from J, with 13 bases between. This CDR3 comprises 16 residues. Per the germline V gene, CDR1 is MGHRA and CDR2 is YSYEKL. The chain's CDR3 is CASSQRQETMNTEAFF. The CDR3 DNA sequence: TGCGCCAGCAGCCAACGACAGGAAACCATGAACACTGAAGCTTTCTTT.

The V call is TRBV7-2, the J call TRBJ2-3; no clear D gene. The CDR3 is 15 amino acids. CDR1 SGHTA and CDR2 FQGNSA come from the germline V gene. V was cut by 0 bases and J by 6 bases, with 13 bases left in between. CDR3: CASSLAQAHWDTQYF. In DNA form, the CDR3 reads TGTGCCAGCAGCTTAGCTCAGGCGCACTGGGATACGCAGTATTTT.

This clone was recorded at least ten times. The genes are TRBV7-6 and TRBJ2-1; possibly TRBD2 for D (6 bases). V dropped 5 bases and J dropped 8 bases, with 10 bases sitting between them. Germline loops: CDR1 SGHVS, CDR2 FNYEAQ. This CDR3 has 12 residues. CDR3 in DNA: TGTGCCAGCAGCGACGCTAGCGATGAGCAGTTCTTC. This gives the protein CASSDASDEQFF.

The rearrangement joins TRBV10-3 to TRBJ1-2; 12 bases align to TRBD1. Germline CDR1 is ENHRY and CDR2 is SYGVKD. This CDR3 region has 14 residues. V trimming: 2 bases; J trimming: 8 bases; junction bases outside the gene matches: 3. In DNA, the CDR3 is TGTGCCATCAGTGAGGGGACAGGGGGCAACGGCTACACCTTC. Translating it yields CAISEGTGGNGYTF.

This clone has just a few counts. The V call is TRBV30, the J call TRBJ1-2, with unresolved D. The V and J ends lost 1 base and 8 bases respectively, with 11 bases between them. Per the germline V gene, CDR1 is GTSNPN and CDR2 is SVGIG (reference sequence). The length of the CDR3 is 12 residues. The CDR3, as DNA: TGTGCCTGGAGTGAACGGACGGGAGGCTACACCTTC. Amino acids: CAWSERTGGYTF.

The chain recombines TRBV2 with TRBJ2-7, with 8 bases lining up with TRBD1. Germline lookup yields CDR1 SNHLY and CDR2 FYNNEI. This CDR3 is built from 15 residues. Trimming cost V 5 bases and J 5 bases; bases outside gene matches: 11. The CDR3 is CASSFEDREVDEQYF. The CDR3 coding sequence is TGTGCCAGCAGTTTCGAGGACAGGGAGGTGGACGAGCAGTACTTC.

The rearrangement uses TRBV27 and TRBJ2-5; D remains ambiguous. CDR1 is MNHEY, CDR2 SMNVEV, per germline (reference sequence). The ends were cut back, 0 bases at V and 8 bases at J, with 10 bases in the middle. The CDR3 consists of 13 residues. CDR3 sequence (DNA): TGTGCCAGCAGTTTATCGTCGGCGGCAACCCAGTACTTC. It specifies CASSLSSAATQYF.

There are a few counts of this clone. For the CDR3, the DNA is TGCAGCGTTTTGGGGGGGGATCAGCCCCAGCATTTT. Translation: CSVLGGDQPQHF. The J gene is TRBJ1-5, the V gene TRBV29-1; a possible D gene is TRBD1 (5 bases). The germline V gene encodes CDR1 SQVTM and CDR2 ANQGSEA. The CDR3 is 12 amino acids. The V end lost 5 bases, the J end lost 5 bases, and 10 bases lay between the germline ends. The entire variable domain, with the rest obtained from reference TRBV29-1 and TRBJ1-5, is as follows: SAVISQKPSRDICQRGTSLTIQCQVDSQVTMMFWYRQQPGQSLTLIATANQGSEATYESGFVIDKFPISRPNLTFSTLTVSNMSPEDSSIYLCSVLGGDQPQHFGDGTRLSIL.

A few counts support this clone. This chain's CDR3 is CASSQGDSPLYEQYF. The CDR3 bases are TGTGCCAGCAGCCAAGGGGACTCGCCCCTCTACGAGCAGTACTTC. The chain joins TRBV4-2 to TRBJ2-7; D possibly corresponds to TRBD2 (6 bases). This CDR3 is built from 15 residues. CDR1 LGHNA and CDR2 YNFKEQ come from the germline V gene. V was clipped by 1 base and J by 3 bases, with 13 bases between them.

The chain employs TRBV14 and TRBJ1-2; 7 nucleotides line up with TRBD1. The V gene's germline CDR1 is SGHDN and CDR2 FVKESK. The CDR3 sequence is 13 residues long. Trimming at V came to 4 bases and at J to 4 bases, leaving 3 bases not matched to a gene. CDR3: CASSPRTGYGYTF. CDR3 in DNA: TGTGCCAGCAGCCCCCGGACAGGCTATGGCTACACCTTC.

This clone has only a few counts. The genes are TRBV10-1 and TRBJ2-1; D unresolved. Trimming took 3 bases from V and 7 from J, leaving 10 bases between them. CDR1 WNHNN and CDR2 SYGVQD come from the germline V gene (reference sequence). The CDR3 contains 13 residues. DNA for the CDR3: TGCGCCAGCAGTGACCGATGGGCAAATGAGCAGTTCTTC. Amino acids: CASSDRWANEQFF.

This rearrangement joins TRBV4-1 to TRBJ2-7, with TRBD1 matching 9 bases. The CDR3 contains 14 residues. The V gene's germline CDR1 is MGHRA and CDR2 YSYEKL. The V segment lost 1 base and the J segment 5 bases; nucleotides outside the gene matches: 3. CDR3 bases: TGCGCCAGCAGCCAAGGACAGGGGGGAAACGAGCAGTACTTC. It translates to CASSQGQGGNEQYF.

This chain uses TRBV13 with TRBJ2-5, with D tentatively TRBD1 (5 bases). V lost 5 bases and J 7 bases, leaving 23 bases between the germline ends. The CDR3 is 16 residues long. CDR1 and CDR2 (germline): PRHDT, FYEKMQ (reference sequence). The CDR3 spells CASSLPQVGPAGTQYF. The CDR3 coding sequence is TGTGCCAGCAGCCTACCCCAGGTGGGGCCGGCTGGGACCCAGTACTTC.

This clone came up a few times. This sequence joins TRBV19 and TRBJ1-5, with unresolved D. The CDR3 has 14 residues. Per the germline V gene, CDR1 is LNHDA and CDR2 is SQIVND (reference sequence). The germline V and J ends were trimmed by 9 bases and 0 bases, with 12 bases remaining between them. The CDR3, as DNA: TGTGCCAGCGGTGAGAGAGATAGCAATCAGCCCCAGCATTTT. This translates into CASGERDSNQPQHF.

This clone was observed a handful of times. CDR3 sequence reads: CASSLANTEAFF. In nucleotides, the CDR3 is TGTGCCAGCAGCCTGGCAAACACTGAAGCTTTCTTT. V gene TRBV14 combines with J gene TRBJ1-1; no firm D call. The CDR3 runs to 12 residues. The V end lost 4 bases, the J end lost 2 bases, and 5 bases lay between the germline ends. Germline CDR1 and CDR2: SGHDN and FVKESK.